The present TCR beta chain was sequenced within a study of cytomegalovirus exposure and HLA in healthy donors. Findings and caveats of the study: Three CMV-associated chains were confirmed in vitro to be specific for CMV antigens. Later on, an analysis tied about 17,000 TCR beta sequences to HLA alleles at 0.05 false discovery rate. Researchers counted around 160 TCR beta chains as cytomegalovirus-associated.

There are 15 residues in the CDR3. Trimming shortened V by 6 bases and J by 9 bases, and 21 bases separated the two germline ends. Germline-derived CDR1 and CDR2 are MNHEY and SMNVEV (reference sequence). Turning to this clone: Its antigen is as yet unknown.

13 Jbeta primers and 60 Vbeta primers were used for the PCR. Data came from immunoSEQ multiplex PCR; TCRdb stores just in-frame clones and leaves some out. The repertoire includes under 200,000 clones, roughly 80% of them detected once, and 1.1% to 1.5% sits in the top ten. The gene calls are TRBV27 and TRBJ2-1; perhaps TRBD1 as D (6 bases). The TCR originated in a woman aged 25 to 39 in good health and CMV-seronegative. The sample was PBMCs. CDR3 in amino acids: CASRYTAQGYVEQFF. CDR3 bases: TGTGCCAGCAGATACACCGCACAGGGTTATGTTGAGCAGTTCTTC.